This T cell receptor (beta chain) was documented in a study of long-term antiretroviral therapy in people with HIV. Study background: The 2015 recommendation for immediate ART came about a decade after the earliest samples. Study findings and constraints: Relative to transplant donor controls, diversity remained lower despite increasing after ART.

Germline V CDR1 and CDR2: SSHAT, FNYEAQ (reference sequence). The CDR3 contains 14 residues. As to this clone: Its antigen is as yet unknown. One end of the junction varies from germline; a read error may be responsible.

An immunoSEQ assay, version v3.0, was performed at survey level. Assay used: immunoSEQ multiplex PCR; TCRdb lists only in-frame clones, some missing. Among more than 30,000 clones listed, approximately 83% were seen once. The material sequenced was unsorted PBMCs, taken 0.4 years before starting antiretroviral therapy. The sequence derives from a man between 18 and 35 years old with HIV. The rearrangement uses TRBV7-7 and TRBJ2-1; D may be TRBD2 (5 bases). CDR3 in DNA: TGTGCTAGCAGCTTAGACTTTTATGGGAGTGAGCAGTTCTTC. As protein: CASSLDFYGSEQFF.